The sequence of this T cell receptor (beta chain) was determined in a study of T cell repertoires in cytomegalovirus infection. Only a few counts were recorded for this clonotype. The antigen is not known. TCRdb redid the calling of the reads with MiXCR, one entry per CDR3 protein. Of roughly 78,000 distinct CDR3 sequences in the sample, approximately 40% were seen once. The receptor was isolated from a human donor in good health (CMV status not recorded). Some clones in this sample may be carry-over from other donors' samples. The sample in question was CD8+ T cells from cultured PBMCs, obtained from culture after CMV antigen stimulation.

CDR3 DNA sequence: TGCAGTGCTAGAGATCTGTGGACTAGCGGGGCCCAAGAGACCCAGTACTTC. This encodes CSARDLWTSGAQETQYF. The chain uses TRBV20-1 and TRBJ2-5; 12 positions match TRBD2. CDR3 length equals 17 residues. Germline V CDR1 and CDR2: DFQATT, SNEGSKA (reference sequence). J lost 1 base, V lost 0 bases, and 6 bases had no gene match.